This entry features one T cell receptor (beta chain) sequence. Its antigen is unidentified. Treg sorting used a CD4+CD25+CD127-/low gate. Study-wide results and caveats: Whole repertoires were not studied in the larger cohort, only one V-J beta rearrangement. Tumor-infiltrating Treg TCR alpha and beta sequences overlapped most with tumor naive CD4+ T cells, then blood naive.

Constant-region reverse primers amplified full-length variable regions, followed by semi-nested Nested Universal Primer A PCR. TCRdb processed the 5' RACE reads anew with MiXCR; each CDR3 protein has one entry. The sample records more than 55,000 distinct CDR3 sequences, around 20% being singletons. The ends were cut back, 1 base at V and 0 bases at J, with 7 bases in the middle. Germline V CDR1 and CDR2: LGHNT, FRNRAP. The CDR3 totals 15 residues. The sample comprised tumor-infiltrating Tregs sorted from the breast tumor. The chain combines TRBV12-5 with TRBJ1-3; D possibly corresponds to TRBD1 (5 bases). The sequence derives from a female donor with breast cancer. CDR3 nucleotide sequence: TGTGCTAGTGGTTTGGGCGGGACCTCTGGAAACACCATATATTTT. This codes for CASGLGGTSGNTIYF.